This T cell receptor (beta chain) was obtained from a study of CD4 and CD8 cells across lung adenocarcinoma regions. The CDR3 is 16 amino acids. The V gene's germline CDR1 is MNHEY and CDR2 SMNVEV (reference sequence). The patients had localized lung adenocarcinoma, a non-small cell subtype. This clonotype was detected only once. One end of the junction varies from germline; a read error may be responsible. TCRdb recomputed calls from the PCR reads with MiXCR, one row per CDR3 protein. The table lists under 15,000 distinct CDR3 sequences, 47% of them singletons. Sequences were obtained from CD8+ T cells from the margin of a lung tumor. The gene calls are TRBV27 and TRBJ2-5, with D possibly being TRBD2 (7 bases). The tail of the sequence fits TRBJ2-3 better, so the J call may be wrong. The TCR originated in a male donor with lung adenocarcinoma. The CD4 and CD8 labels of this study may be unreliable. The CDR3 DNA is TGTGCCAGCAGGGGGGGCGGGGGTGGTGACCCAGAGACGCAGTATTTT. It is translated as CASRGGGGGDPETQYF.